The 16 T cell receptor beta chains in this list originate from one sample, sequenced in a study of blood T cell repertoires in COVID-19 (dated by TCRdb to about 2020). The library was made by the immunoSEQ multiplex PCR assay. This is the immuneACCESS table as TCRdb keeps it, with only in-frame sequences that have V and J called. A part of the clones is gone; compared with another copy, unresolved V genes explain less than half, and the rest is unexplained. The sample includes roughly 200,000 clones, with around 85% observed a single time. The ten largest clones add up to under 8% of the sample. Sample: PBMCs or T cells enriched from blood (not recorded which). The receptor set was obtained from a middle-aged man who had recovered from COVID-19.

V and J are TRBV5-6 and TRBJ1-3, with D perhaps TRBD1 (6 bases). Trimming pared 0 bases from V and 0 bases from J, leaving 10 bases between. This CDR3 region has 16 residues. Germline V lookup: CDR1 SGHDT, CDR2 YYEEEE. CDR3 in DNA: TGTGCCAGCAGCTTGGGAACAGGGCTCTCTGGAAACACCATATATTTT. It yields the protein CASSLGTGLSGNTIYF. Using reference TRBV5-6 and TRBJ1-3 for the parts outside the CDR3, the full variable domain is DAGVTQSPTHLIKTRGQQVTLRCSPKSGHDTVSWYQQALGQGPQFIFQYYEEEERQRGNFPDRFSGHQFPNYSSELNVNALLLGDSALYLCASSLGTGLSGNTIYFGEGSWLTVV.

This chain connects TRBV12-5 to TRBJ1-2; 7 bases are shared with TRBD1. This CDR3 comprises 11 residues. The V gene end was trimmed by 8 bases and the J gene end by 3 bases; junction bases not matched to a gene: 0. Looked up from germline, CDR1 is LGHNT and CDR2 is FRNRAP. As DNA, the CDR3 is TGTGCTAGTACAGGGGACTATGGCTACACCTTC. Amino acid sequence: CASTGDYGYTF.

This chain's CDR3 is CASSLGQGALEQYF. Here the CDR3 DNA reads TGTGCCAGCAGCTTAGGACAGGGGGCCCTCGAGCAGTACTTC. This rearrangement joins TRBV3-1 (or the pseudogene TRBV3-2) to TRBJ2-7; 11 bases are a match to TRBD1. Germline-derived CDR1 and CDR2 are LGHDT and YNNKEL (reference sequence). This CDR3 is built from 14 residues. Trimming removed 5 bases from V and 6 bases from J; junction bases left unmatched: 6.

V and J are TRBV6-5 and TRBJ1-1; D gene ambiguous. This CDR3 contains 11 residues. V lost 5 bases to trimming and J lost 9 bases, with 10 bases between them. Germline lookup yields CDR1 MNHEY and CDR2 SVGAGI. CDR3 sequence (DNA): TGTGCCAGCAGTCTCAGCGGGAAAGCTTTCTTT. Protein product: CASSLSGKAFF.

The rearrangement joins TRBV20-1 to TRBJ1-2, with D possibly being TRBD1 (6 bases). Per germline, CDR1 DFQATT and CDR2 SNEGSKA (reference sequence). V was shortened by 6 bases and J by 4 bases, with 9 bases between the two germline ends. This CDR3 spans 11 amino acids. CDR3 sequence: CSASTGYGYTF. The CDR3 nucleotides read TGCAGTGCCTCGACAGGCTATGGCTACACCTTC.

The chain carries TRBV7-2 and TRBJ1-2; TRBD1 matches 7 bases. With 0 bases clipped from V and 6 bases from J, the junction kept 7 bases outside the gene matches. The CDR3 totals 15 residues. Germline CDR1 reads SGHTA; CDR2 reads FQGNSA. CDR3 coding DNA: TGTGCCAGCAGCTTAGCGCAACAGGGGCACAATGGCTACACCTTC. Encoded protein: CASSLAQQGHNGYTF.

V is TRBV28 and J is TRBJ1-1; weak D call: TRBD1 (5 bases). The ends were cut back, 6 bases at V and 4 bases at J, with 12 bases in the middle. Germline V lookup: CDR1 MDHEN, CDR2 SYDVKM. The CDR3 extends over 13 amino acids. Written as DNA, the CDR3 is TGTGCCAGCAGAGAGATCGGGGGCACTGAAGCTTTCTTT. As protein: CASREIGGTEAFF.

The chain couples TRBV7-9 to TRBJ1-6; no clear D gene. Between the trimmed V and J ends, which lost 5 bases and 10 bases, there was a span of 12 bases. The CDR3 spans 13 residues. CDR1 is SEHNR and CDR2 is FQNEAQ in the germline V gene (reference sequence). CDR3 DNA: TGTGCCAGCAGCCCCGGTACGAAGTCACCCCTCCACTTT. Its protein is CASSPGTKSPLHF.

CDR3 DNA sequence: TGTGCCAGCAGTTACGGGAGTATAGACACTGAAGCTTTCTTT. Amino acids: CASSYGSIDTEAFF. This rearrangement joins TRBV28 to TRBJ1-1; no clear D. CDR3 length equals 14 residues. V was shortened by 4 bases and J by 3 bases, with 12 bases between the two germline ends. The germline gives CDR1 MDHEN, CDR2 SYDVKM.

The chain carries TRBV7-8 and TRBJ2-1; 14 nucleotides line up with TRBD2. Looked up from germline, CDR1 is SGHVS and CDR2 is FQNEAQ. Trimming cost V 5 bases and J 12 bases; bases outside gene matches: 6. The CDR3 is 14 residues long. The CDR3 DNA is TGTGCCAGCAGCGCGGGACTAGCGGGAGCAGGGCAGTTCTTC. This gives the protein CASSAGLAGAGQFF.

Concerning this clone: One junction end does not reproduce the germline sequence, and a read error may be involved. The chain links TRBV6-1 to TRBJ2-2; tentative D call: TRBD2 (6 bases). CDR1 and CDR2 from the germline V gene are MNHNS and SASEGT. The length of the CDR3 is 15 residues. This chain's CDR3 is CASSEATSWSGELFF. The CDR3 coding sequence is TGTGCCAGCAGCGAAGCGACTAGTTGGTCCGGGGAGCTGTTTTTT.

The chain links TRBV10-1 to TRBJ2-1, with TRBD2 identical over 8 bases. Germline trimming cut 2 bases from V and 10 bases from J; bases unmatched to any gene: 4. Germline V gene data show CDR1 as WNHNN and CDR2 as SYGVQD (reference sequence). The length of the CDR3 is 13 residues. The DNA of the CDR3 is TGCGCCAGCAGTGAGAGCGGGAGATACGAGCAGTTCTTC. This encodes CASSESGRYEQFF.

The J gene is TRBJ1-1, the V gene TRBV30; tentative D call: TRBD1 (5 bases). Trimming left V 5 bases short and J 2 bases short, with 15 bases between. Germline CDR1 reads GTSNPN; CDR2 reads SVGIG (reference sequence). The CDR3 loop spans 14 amino acids. CDR3 in amino acids: CAWVWGRDNTEAFF. CDR3 nucleotide sequence: TGTGCCTGGGTCTGGGGCAGGGATAACACTGAAGCTTTCTTT.

The V call is TRBV9, the J call TRBJ1-2; TRBD1 is a possible D gene (5 bases). V was clipped by 0 bases and J by 4 bases, with 10 bases between them. Germline assignment: CDR1 SGDLS and CDR2 YYNGEE. The CDR3 runs 14 residues. CDR3 nucleotide sequence: TGTGCCAGCAGCGTAGAGGAGGGGAGCTATGGCTACACCTTC. Protein sequence: CASSVEEGSYGYTF. Combining the CDR3 with reference TRBV9 and TRBJ1-2 gives the whole variable domain DSGVTQTPKHLITATGQRVTLRCSPRSGDLSVYWYQQSLDQGLQFLIQYYNGEERAKGNILERFSAQQFPDLHSELNLSSLELGDSALYFCASSVEEGSYGYTFGSGTRLTVV.

The V call is TRBV5-1, the J call TRBJ2-6; D may be TRBD1 (5 bases). From germline, CDR1 is SGHRS and CDR2 YFSETQ. CDR3 length: 15 amino acids. Trimming removed 0 bases at V and 1 base at J, with 5 bases between. The CDR3 loop is CASSLGQSGANVLTF. CDR3 DNA: TGCGCCAGCAGCTTGGGACAGTCTGGGGCCAACGTCCTGACTTTC.

The chain recombines TRBV27 with TRBJ1-5; D unclear. V dropped 0 bases and J dropped 0 bases, with 6 bases sitting between them. CDR1 is MNHEY and CDR2 is SMNVEV in the germline V gene (reference sequence). CDR3 length: 15 residues. CDR3 loop: CASSLSAISNQPQHF. The CDR3 DNA reads as TGTGCCAGCAGTTTATCGGCCATTAGCAATCAGCCCCAGCATTTT.